The clone carrying this TCR beta chain appeared a few times. Its target is not known. This record belongs to a study of vaccination and CD4 T cells after COVID-19. Documented treatment: roughly 10-day PBMC culture with coronavirus spike peptide pools or control peptides (ViraFEST assay). The assay that was used to sequence DNA from cultured CD4+ T cells was the Oncomine TCR Beta short-read assay. TCRdb redid the calling of the PCR reads with MiXCR, one entry per CDR3 protein. The repertoire holds about 19,000 distinct CDR3 sequences, with 30% to 40% as singletons. The sequence derives from a human donor with COVID-19. The sample taken for sequencing was cultured CD4+ T cells from blood.

CDR3 amino acids: CASSQVLGLTPLHF. As DNA, the CDR3 is TGTGCCAGCAGCCAAGTTTTGGGATTGACACCCCTCCACTTT. This sequence joins TRBV14 and TRBJ1-6; D unclear. This CDR3 region has 14 residues. Germline V gene lookup returns CDR1 SGHDN and CDR2 FVKESK. The germline V and J ends were trimmed by 1 base and 11 bases, with 12 bases remaining between them.